This passage covers 24 T cell receptor beta chains from one sample sequenced in a study of glioma-infiltrating T cells after dendritic cell vaccination. Sequencing was performed with immunoSEQ multiplex PCR; in TCRdb, only in-frame clones are kept and a portion is missing. This table holds roughly 83,000 clones, 80% to 90% found once. This specimen was blood, taken before dendritic cell vaccination. All receptors come from a human donor with glioblastoma.

The rearrangement joins TRBV29-1 to TRBJ2-7, with D perhaps TRBD1 (5 bases). Trimming removed 0 bases at V and 0 bases at J, with 6 bases between. The germline gives CDR1 SQVTM, CDR2 ANQGSEA. This CDR3 has 13 residues. The CDR3 reads CSVEDDSSYEQYF. The CDR3 DNA follows: TGCAGCGTTGAAGATGACAGCTCCTACGAGCAGTACTTC.

CDR3 DNA sequence: TGTGCCAGCAGCTTGGTACAGGGTCCTAACTCCTACGAGCAGTACTTC. Encoded protein: CASSLVQGPNSYEQYF. V and J are TRBV5-4 and TRBJ2-7, with a tentative D call TRBD1 (6 bases). The CDR3 length is 16 residues. Germline lookup yields CDR1 SGHNT and CDR2 YYREEE (reference sequence). V was clipped by 0 bases and J by 0 bases, with 13 bases between them.

The chain has TRBV6-4 and TRBJ2-3; TRBD2 agrees at 11 bases. CDR1 is MRHNA and CDR2 is SNTAGT in the germline V gene. V was pared by 3 bases and J by 4 bases, with 3 bases of the junction left unmatched. CDR3 length: 15 residues. The CDR3 DNA sequence: TGTGCCAGCAGTGAAACTAGCGGGGGTCCAGATACGCAGTATTTT. It yields the protein CASSETSGGPDTQYF.

This clone appeared once. The gene calls are TRBV15 and TRBJ1-1, with TRBD1 matching over 10 bases. Germline CDR1 and CDR2: LNHNV and YYDKDF (reference sequence). The ends lost 1 base at V and 5 bases at J; junction bases unmatched: 4. The CDR3 has 15 amino acids. CDR3 sequence: CATSRGGTGETEAFF. The CDR3 DNA is TGTGCCACCAGCAGAGGAGGGACAGGGGAAACTGAAGCTTTCTTT.

V usage is TRBV2 and J usage is TRBJ2-2; possible D gene TRBD1, 5 bases. The CDR3 has 15 amino acids. The V end lost 7 bases, the J end lost 1 base, and 13 bases lay between the germline ends. Germline values: CDR1 SNHLY, CDR2 FYNNEI. The DNA for the CDR3 is TGTGCCAGCAACCATGACAGAGAGAACACCGGGGAGCTGTTTTTT. Protein sequence: CASNHDRENTGELFF.

This clone was picked up one time. This chain links TRBV7-2 with TRBJ2-1; 8 positions match TRBD1. Germline V gives CDR1 SGHTA, CDR2 FQGNSA. The CDR3 length is 17 residues. Unmatched junction bases numbered 10, after V lost 1 base and J lost 5 bases. CDR3 DNA: TGTGCCAGCAGCTTAGGTCAACCGGGACAGGTGAACAATGAGCAGTTCTTC. It specifies CASSLGQPGQVNNEQFF.

This chain joins TRBV14 and TRBJ2-3, with 10 bases that match TRBD1. Germline lookup yields CDR1 SGHDN and CDR2 FVKESK. V was clipped by 4 bases and J by 4 bases; unmatched bases: 8. The CDR3 has 16 residues. This chain's CDR3 is CASSPWTGGGADTQYF. CDR3 nucleotide sequence: TGTGCCAGCAGCCCCTGGACAGGGGGGGGCGCAGATACGCAGTATTTT.

This clone was seen a handful of times. CDR3 region: CASSQEDSYNEQFF. The CDR3 DNA reads TGCGCCAGCAGCCAAGAGGACTCGTACAATGAGCAGTTCTTC. This chain joins TRBV4-1 and TRBJ2-1; D is possibly TRBD2 (5 bases). Germline CDR1 is MGHRA and CDR2 is YSYEKL. Trimming removed 0 bases from V and 4 bases from J, with 7 bases in between. The CDR3 is made up of 14 amino acids.

This clone was picked up one time. The chain couples TRBV29-1 to TRBJ2-2; the D is unclear. CDR1 and CDR2 (germline): SQVTM, ANQGSEA. V shed 3 bases and J shed 4 bases, with 6 bases lying between them. This CDR3 is built from 12 residues. CDR3: CSVEFFTGELFF. CDR3 in DNA: TGCAGCGTTGAGTTCTTCACCGGGGAGCTGTTTTTT.

This rearrangement joins TRBV9 to TRBJ1-3, with D maybe TRBD1 (6 bases). The CDR3 length is 14 residues. CDR1 and CDR2 (germline): SGDLS, YYNGEE. Deletions cut 2 bases from V and 4 bases from J, with 10 bases between. The CDR3 reads CASSVAGAGNTIYF. The CDR3 DNA reads TGTGCCAGCAGCGTCGCAGGGGCCGGAAACACCATATATTTT.

The chain joins TRBV28 to TRBJ2-7; 13 bases match TRBD2. The CDR3 consists of 15 residues. Looked up from germline, CDR1 is MDHEN and CDR2 is SYDVKM. V lost 6 bases and J lost 3; bases outside the gene matches: 5. This CDR3 reads CASSPRTSGSYEQYF. CDR3 DNA: TGTGCCAGCAGCCCTAGGACTAGCGGGAGCTACGAGCAGTACTTC.

The rearrangement joins TRBV7-3 to TRBJ1-2; tentatively, D is TRBD1 (5 bases). The V end lost 5 bases, the J end lost 4 bases, and 14 bases lay between the germline ends. The CDR3 is made up of 14 amino acids. CDR1 is SGHTA, CDR2 FQGTGA, per germline. The CDR3, as DNA: TGTGCCAGCAGCCCAGTCAGGGCCGGCTATGGCTACACCTTC. This gives the protein CASSPVRAGYGYTF.

This clone turned up a few times. The genes are TRBV5-6 and TRBJ1-6; D not resolved. The V end was cut by 0 bases, the J end by 6 bases, with 10 bases between. CDR3 size: 15 residues. Per germline, CDR1 SGHDT and CDR2 YYEEEE. The CDR3 here is CASSLGGLGNSPLHF. Here the CDR3 DNA reads TGTGCCAGCAGCTTGGGCGGGCTCGGTAATTCACCCCTCCACTTT.

This sequence joins TRBV28 and TRBJ2-1; 9 bases map to TRBD2. CDR3 length equals 14 residues. With V trimmed by 7 bases and J by 5 bases, 6 bases remained unmatched. Germline V gene sequence: CDR1 MDHEN, CDR2 SYDVKM. CDR3 protein: CASNRGRAHNEQFF. Here the CDR3 DNA reads TGTGCCAGCAACCGCGGGAGGGCGCACAATGAGCAGTTCTTC.

The V and J genes are TRBV5-6 and TRBJ2-7, with a weak D call TRBD2 (6 bases). Germline lookup yields CDR1 SGHDT and CDR2 YYEEEE. CDR3 size: 14 residues. Trimming took off 3 bases at V and 1 base at J, with 11 bases between the two ends. CDR3: CASSSPGESYEQYF. As DNA, the CDR3 is TGTGCCAGCAGCTCGCCGGGGGAGTCCTACGAGCAGTACTTC.

This chain connects TRBV18 to TRBJ2-7; possible D gene TRBD1, 6 bases. V shed 3 bases and J shed 3 bases, with 12 bases lying between them. Per germline, CDR1 KGHSH and CDR2 LQKENI. The CDR3 contains 14 residues. The CDR3 region has the DNA TGTGCCAGCTCACCTGAGGACAGTTTCTACGAGCAGTACTTC. Protein sequence: CASSPEDSFYEQYF. Full variable domain (outside the CDR3, taken from reference TRBV18 and TRBJ2-7): NAGVMQNPRHLVRRRGQEARLRCSPMKGHSHVYWYRQLPEEGLKFMVYLQKENIIDESGMPKERFSAEFPKEGPSILRIQQVVRGDSAAYFCASSPEDSFYEQYFGPGTRLTVT.

The V gene is TRBV19, the J gene TRBJ2-7; TRBD1 matches 8 bases. The CDR3 is made up of 15 amino acids. Germline CDR1 and CDR2: LNHDA and SQIVND (reference sequence). Trimming removed 8 bases from V and 3 bases from J; junction bases left unmatched: 12. The CDR3 region has the DNA TGTGCCAGTCAGACAACAGGGGGATCAGGCTACGAGCAGTACTTC. This translates into CASQTTGGSGYEQYF.

This chain links TRBV4-1 with TRBJ2-2; maybe TRBD1 (6 bases). Germline loops: CDR1 MGHRA, CDR2 YSYEKL. The CDR3 covers 16 residues. V was shortened by 3 bases and J by 7 bases, with 18 bases between the two germline ends. CDR3 DNA: TGCGCCAGCAGCCACGGGACAAGATCCACCAACGGGGAGCTGTTTTTT. Translated, it gives CASSHGTRSTNGELFF.

Regarding this clone: The same CDR3 is also encoded by other DNA sequences in this sample. This chain connects TRBV4-1 to TRBJ1-1; no clear D. CDR1 is MGHRA and CDR2 is YSYEKL in the germline V gene. V was pared by 1 base and J by 0 bases, with 9 bases between. CDR3 length: 15 amino acids. CDR3 region: CASSQGIDMNTEAFF. Here the CDR3 DNA reads TGCGCCAGCAGCCAAGGCATAGACATGAACACTGAAGCTTTCTTT.

The chain is built from TRBV19 and TRBJ2-1; 7 bases are shared with TRBD1. This CDR3 spans 14 amino acids. The V segment lost 7 bases and the J segment 5 bases; nucleotides outside the gene matches: 8. The germline gives CDR1 LNHDA, CDR2 SQIVND (reference sequence). The CDR3 protein is CASKTPGQHNEQFF. The CDR3 DNA reads TGTGCCAGTAAGACACCGGGACAGCACAATGAGCAGTTCTTC.

This chain uses TRBV7-2 with TRBJ2-3, with D possibly matching TRBD2 (6 bases). The CDR3 has 14 amino acids. Per the germline V gene, CDR1 is SGHTA and CDR2 is FQGNSA. V lost 5 bases and J 0 bases, leaving 9 bases between the germline ends. In nucleotides, the CDR3 is TGTGCCAGCAGCGGAGGGTTGAGCACAGATACGCAGTATTTT. Protein: CASSGGLSTDTQYF.

This clone was seen more than once but under ten times. The chain employs TRBV27 and TRBJ2-5; the D gene is possibly TRBD1 (6 bases). The germline CDR1 and CDR2 sequences are MNHEY and SMNVEV (reference sequence). The ends were cut back, 4 bases at V and 7 bases at J, with 16 bases in the middle. The CDR3 totals 14 residues. CDR3 sequence (DNA): TGTGCCAGCAGTTCACAGGCAGGGGCGGTGACCCAGTACTTC. Encoded protein: CASSSQAGAVTQYF.

The V and J genes are TRBV6-1 and TRBJ1-2; a weak D match, TRBD1 (6 bases). With 3 bases removed from V and 3 bases from J, the gap between germline ends came to 8 bases. The CDR3 is 13 residues long. CDR1 and CDR2 from the germline V gene are MNHNS and SASEGT. The CDR3 protein is CASSDTGYYGYTF. The CDR3 nucleotides are TGTGCCAGCAGTGACACAGGGTACTATGGCTACACCTTC.

CDR3 region: CAWSVSSGEQFF. The CDR3 nucleotides are TGTGCCTGGAGTGTCTCTAGCGGGGAGCAGTTCTTC. The gene calls are TRBV30 and TRBJ2-1, with TRBD2 identical over 8 bases. The CDR3 length is 12 residues. Germline V gives CDR1 GTSNPN, CDR2 SVGIG (reference sequence). The trim removed 0 bases at V and 10 bases at J, leaving 2 bases unmatched.